This TCR beta chain appears in the sequencing data of a study of OX40 agonist ivuxolimab in advanced cancers. Overall study: Patients enrolled in dose escalation were diagnosed with hepatocellular carcinoma, melanoma, renal cell or head and neck cancer.

The V end lost 0 bases, the J end lost 0 bases, and 8 bases lay between the germline ends. Germline lookup yields CDR1 SGHRS and CDR2 YFSETQ. The CDR3 length is 15 residues. Some clones are missing from TCRdb's copy, which holds only in-frame ones; the method was immunoSEQ multiplex PCR. Counted here are about 100,000 clones, 75% to 95% occurring once; the ten biggest clones make up 0.31%. Whole-study results and caveats: Among the least clonally expanded were partial responders at 0.1-3.0 mg/kg.

Comments on this clone: Its specificity is unknown.

The source is an adult with an advanced solid tumor such as melanoma, head and neck, liver or kidney cancer. The sample here was CD4+ or CD8+ T cells sorted from blood, taken in a trial of the OX40 agonist ivuxolimab. V usage is TRBV5-1 and J usage is TRBJ2-3; D is unresolved. CDR3 region: CASSLASPSTDTQYF. CDR3 bases: TGCGCCAGCAGCTTGGCCAGCCCTAGCACAGATACGCAGTATTTT.